The 4 T cell receptor beta chains below all came from one sample that was sequenced in a study of blood T cell repertoires in COVID-19. Generated by immunoSEQ multiplex PCR, the TCRdb table keeps only in-frame clones and is missing some. In the table there are 45,000 to 55,000 clones, approximately 89% of which are singletons. Sequenced input: peripheral blood. These receptors were taken from a woman over 75 with acute or convalescent COVID-19.

The V gene is TRBV5-1, the J gene TRBJ2-3; 7 bases fit TRBD1. Germline CDR1 is SGHRS and CDR2 is YFSETQ. The CDR3 has 14 residues. The ends lost 7 bases at V and 2 bases at J; junction bases unmatched: 7. In nucleotides, the CDR3 is TGCGCCAGCGGGTCAGGGGGACCCACAGATACGCAGTATTTT. Its protein product is CASGSGGPTDTQYF.

There are a few counts of this clone. This sequence joins TRBV2 and TRBJ2-1; 9 nucleotides agree with TRBD2. The V gene end was trimmed by 7 bases and the J gene end by 2 bases; junction bases not matched to a gene: 6. Germline V CDR1 and CDR2: SNHLY, FYNNEI. The CDR3 spans 15 residues. CDR3 sequence reads: CASTAGLATYNEQFF. CDR3 coding DNA: TGTGCCAGCACCGCCGGACTAGCGACCTACAATGAGCAGTTCTTC.

This chain joins TRBV6-6 and TRBJ2-5; TRBD2 agrees at 11 bases. V shed 10 bases and J 5 bases; nucleotides not matched to a gene: 9. The CDR3 covers 14 residues. From germline, CDR1 is MNHNY and CDR2 SVGAGI (reference sequence). In nucleotides, the CDR3 is TGTGCCACCGAGACTAGCGGGGTAGGGGAGACCCAGTACTTC. Its protein is CATETSGVGETQYF.

The CDR3 nucleotides read TGTGCCAGCAGCCAAGTCCGGGGAAGGACTGAAGCTTTCTTT. It encodes CASSQVRGRTEAFF. The chain carries TRBV4-2 and TRBJ1-1; no definite D call. CDR1 is LGHNA, CDR2 YNFKEQ, per germline. Trimming left V 1 base short and J 5 bases short, with 11 bases between. This CDR3 spans 14 amino acids.